The 5 T cell receptor beta chains given below trace back to one sample, sequenced in a study of CD8 T cells in ankylosing spondylitis. TCRdb re-analysed the 5' RACE reads in MiXCR, keeping a single row per CDR3 protein. The sample comprises under 200,000 distinct CDR3 sequences, over 10% of which are singletons, and approximately 11% rests with the top ten. The sequenced material came from blood, either unsorted or a sorted T cell fraction (not recorded which). Every receptor here comes from a female donor with ankylosing spondylitis or in good health (not recorded which).

This rearrangement joins TRBV30 to TRBJ2-2, with TRBD1 matching 10 bases. Germline CDR1 reads GTSNPN; CDR2 reads SVGIG (reference sequence). This CDR3 is 15 amino acids long. V lost 7 bases to trimming and J lost 6 bases; unmatched junction nucleotides: 11. CDR3 amino acids: CASRRTGGGSGELFF. CDR3 coding DNA: TGTGCCTCCCGGCGGACAGGGGGTGGGTCCGGGGAGCTGTTTTTT.

The genes are TRBV27 and TRBJ2-3; D perhaps matches TRBD1 (5 bases). The CDR3 contains 12 residues. Deletions cut 8 bases from V and 4 bases from J, with 10 bases between. The germline V gene has CDR1 MNHEY and CDR2 SMNVEV (reference sequence). The CDR3 region is CASWGRADTQYF. As DNA, the CDR3 is TGTGCCAGCTGGGGCAGAGCAGATACGCAGTATTTT.

This clonotype was detected ten times or more. The V call is TRBV4-2, the J call TRBJ2-2; D not resolved. Germline CDR1 is LGHNA and CDR2 is YNFKEQ. The CDR3 is 13 residues long. Trimming left V 0 bases short and J 5 bases short, with 4 bases between. The CDR3 coding sequence is TGTGCCAGCAGCCAAGAGGTTACCGGGGAGCTGTTTTTT. This codes for CASSQEVTGELFF.

The sample holds a few counts of this clonotype. The rearrangement links TRBV20-1 to TRBJ2-2; possible D gene TRBD2, 6 bases. Between the trimmed V and J ends, which lost 5 bases and 0 bases, there was a span of 10 bases. This CDR3 spans 14 amino acids. Per the germline V gene, CDR1 is DFQATT and CDR2 is SNEGSKA (reference sequence). CDR3 bases: TGCAGTGCTTTCGGCGGGACGAACACCGGGGAGCTGTTTTTT. This gives the protein CSAFGGTNTGELFF.

About this clonotype itself: This may stem from a read error, because a much larger clone lies one nucleotide away. The chain recombines TRBV10-3 with TRBJ2-3; D remains ambiguous. The J call may be mistaken, given a closer DNA end match to TRBJ1-5. Germline V gene sequence: CDR1 ENHRY, CDR2 SYGVKD. The CDR3 is 17 amino acids. The CDR3 DNA reads TGTGCCATCAGTGTAGGCCTAGCGGAGGGAGCCGGAGATACGCAGCATTTT. It is translated as CAISVGLAEGAGDTQHF.